The 17 T cell receptor beta chains presented below share a single source sample, sequenced in a study of metastatic and nonmetastatic thyroid tumors (dated by TCRdb to 2019 to 2021). None of the patients had been given any treatment before thyroid surgery. To prepare the library, PCR was applied. The run used an Illumina HiSeq 4000. The raw public reads went through TCRdb reprocessing: fastp at Q25, MiXCR clone calling, in-frame beta chains kept. Present in this sample are about 38,000 clones, about 29% of which were seen just once. Approximately 11% of the sample goes to the ten largest clones. The sample comprised blood. The receptors come from a male donor with papillary thyroid cancer or a benign thyroid nodule (not recorded which). Some clones in this sample may be carry-over from other donors' samples.

This clone was detected once. The chain employs TRBV7-3 and TRBJ2-7, with D tentatively TRBD2 (5 bases). This CDR3 comprises 15 residues. Germline V gene data show CDR1 as SGHTA and CDR2 as FQGTGA. The V end lost 2 bases, the J end lost 7 bases, and 18 bases lay between the germline ends. CDR3 amino acids: CASSLFSGSGGEQYF. DNA of the CDR3: TGTGCCAGCAGCTTATTTTCTGGATCCGGCGGGGAGCAGTACTTC.

The gene calls are TRBV20-1 and TRBJ2-7; TRBD2 aligns across 10 bases. Germline CDR1 is DFQATT and CDR2 is SNEGSKA (reference sequence). The trim removed 1 base at V and 4 bases at J, leaving 4 bases unmatched. The CDR3 covers 14 residues. CDR3 coding DNA: TGCAGTGCTAGAGGCCTAGCGGGGGTATACGAGCAGTACTTC. Translating it yields CSARGLAGVYEQYF.

This clone was counted ten times or more. The rearrangement uses TRBV6-1 and TRBJ2-3; possible D gene TRBD2, 5 bases. The V gene's germline CDR1 is MNHNS and CDR2 SASEGT. This CDR3 is 12 amino acids long. V lost 6 bases and J lost 5, with 9 bases in between. The CDR3 region is CASSPEGDTQYF. The CDR3 coding sequence is TGTGCCAGCAGCCCCGAGGGAGATACGCAGTATTTT.

This clone was observed many times. The chain has TRBV6-1 and TRBJ1-2; maybe TRBD1 (6 bases). The CDR3 sequence is 15 residues long. Germline V gene sequence: CDR1 MNHNS, CDR2 SASEGT. Trimming took 2 bases from V and 7 from J, leaving 17 bases between them. CDR3 amino acids: CASSEPPTGWSGYTF. CDR3 DNA sequence: TGTGCCAGCAGTGAACCCCCAACAGGGTGGAGTGGCTACACCTTC.

The chain uses TRBV6-1 and TRBJ1-2, with 10 positions matching TRBD1. J gave up 3 bases and V 10 bases, and 17 bases lay outside the gene matches. Germline-derived CDR1 and CDR2 are MNHNS and SASEGT. The CDR3 consists of 17 residues. The CDR3 coding sequence is TGTGCCACTCACAGGGACAGGGGCTTGATCATTGACTATGGCTACACCTTC. Residues: CATHRDRGLIIDYGYTF.

The sample holds many counts of this clone. The chain employs TRBV20-1 and TRBJ1-4; maybe TRBD1 (5 bases). V was clipped by 3 bases and J by 6 bases, with 11 bases between them. Germline assignment: CDR1 DFQATT and CDR2 SNEGSKA (reference sequence). This CDR3 region has 13 residues. CDR3 in DNA: TGCAGTGCTAGCAAGGGGAACCATGAAAAACTGTTTTTT. Its translation: CSASKGNHEKLFF.

J is TRBJ1-5 and V is TRBV5-5; weak D call: TRBD1 (6 bases). The CDR3 is 14 residues long. Germline lookup yields CDR1 SGHKS and CDR2 YYEKEE (reference sequence). V lost 2 bases and J lost 6, with 12 bases in between. The CDR3 region has the DNA TGTGCCAGCAGCTTTTCGGCAGGGGTTCAGCCCCAGCATTTT. Amino acids: CASSFSAGVQPQHF.

The genes are TRBV12-3 or TRBV12-4 and TRBJ2-7; possibly TRBD1 for D (6 bases). Trimming pared 3 bases from V and 3 bases from J, leaving 12 bases between. The CDR3 is made up of 14 amino acids. The CDR3 loop reads CASSFRQEFYEQYF. DNA of the CDR3: TGTGCCAGCAGTTTTCGACAGGAATTCTACGAGCAGTACTTC.

The chain combines TRBV12-3 or TRBV12-4 with TRBJ2-1; no firm D call. The CDR3 covers 17 residues. Between the trimmed V and J ends, which lost 4 bases and 4 bases, there was a span of 20 bases. The CDR3 coding sequence is TGTGCCAGCAGTTCACACCGGCGTACAGCCGGGTACAATGAGCAGTTCTTC. Residues: CASSSHRRTAGYNEQFF.

This chain uses TRBV30 with TRBJ2-1; D may match TRBD1 or TRBD2 (5 bases each). Trimming cost V 2 bases and J 4 bases, with 12 bases left between them. CDR3 length: 14 amino acids. Germline CDR1 GTSNPN, CDR2 SVGIG (reference sequence). As DNA, the CDR3 is TGTGCCTGGAGTAACTGGGACCGTTACAATGAGCAGTTCTTC. Translation gives CAWSNWDRYNEQFF.

The rearrangement uses TRBV9 and TRBJ2-2; D possibly corresponds to TRBD1 (5 bases). Trimming removed 2 bases at V and 5 bases at J, with 7 bases between. CDR3 size: 13 residues. Germline CDR1 and CDR2: SGDLS and YYNGEE. The CDR3 reads CASSVGATGELFF. CDR3 in DNA: TGTGCCAGCAGCGTTGGGGCGACCGGGGAGCTGTTTTTT.

CDR3: CSARDIGNTEAFF. The CDR3 nucleotides read TGCAGTGCTAGAGATATAGGCAACACTGAAGCTTTCTTT. V gene TRBV20-1 combines with J gene TRBJ1-1, with D hard to call. In germline, CDR1 is DFQATT, CDR2 SNEGSKA (reference sequence). V lost 0 bases and J lost 2, with 7 bases in between. The CDR3 contains 13 residues.

This clone was counted ten times or more. V usage is TRBV30 and J usage is TRBJ2-2, with 9 bases matching TRBD1. Germline values: CDR1 GTSNPN, CDR2 SVGIG (reference sequence). The CDR3 is 18 residues long. V dropped 8 bases and J dropped 1; count of bases not matched to a gene: 17. The CDR3 is CATQGGQGQRKNTGELFF. CDR3 DNA: TGTGCCACACAGGGGGGACAGGGACAACGCAAGAACACCGGGGAGCTGTTTTTT.

This clone is labeled as medium-sized (0.01 to 0.1%). The rearrangement links TRBV20-1 to TRBJ1-5; D is ambiguous. The CDR3 sequence is 15 residues long. Between the trimmed V and J ends, which lost 0 bases and 0 bases, there was a span of 9 bases. The V gene's germline CDR1 is DFQATT and CDR2 SNEGSKA (reference sequence). This CDR3 reads CSARDSGFSNQPQHF. The CDR3, as DNA: TGCAGTGCTAGAGATTCAGGCTTTAGCAATCAGCCCCAGCATTTT.

The chain joins TRBV5-8 to TRBJ2-7, with D perhaps TRBD1 (6 bases). Looked up from germline, CDR1 is SGHTS and CDR2 is YDEGEE. Trimming shortened V by 5 bases and J by 9 bases, and 18 bases separated the two germline ends. This CDR3 is 13 amino acids long. CDR3 nucleotides: TGTGCCAGCAGGCTTTTGTTACAGGGACCGCAGTACTTC. Translation: CASRLLLQGPQYF.

This clone was found many times. The rearrangement joins TRBV4-1 to TRBJ1-1; TRBD1 agrees at 7 bases. With V trimmed by 0 bases and J by 1 base, 8 bases remained unmatched. Looked up from germline, CDR1 is MGHRA and CDR2 is YSYEKL. This CDR3 spans 17 amino acids. Here the CDR3 DNA reads TGCGCCAGCAGCCAAGATGGGGGGAGGACAGGGAACACTGAAGCTTTCTTT. Residues: CASSQDGGRTGNTEAFF.

This rearrangement joins TRBV29-1 to TRBJ2-1, with D hard to call. Germline V lookup: CDR1 SQVTM, CDR2 ANQGSEA. V was clipped by 3 bases and J by 9 bases, with 18 bases between them. CDR3 length: 14 amino acids. CDR3 coding DNA: TGCAGCGTTGACCCAGCAGGCCATGTCGGTGAGCAGTTCTTC. It specifies CSVDPAGHVGEQFF.